This T cell receptor beta chain was obtained from a study of cytomegalovirus exposure and HLA in healthy donors. Across the study: The early release's HLA-typed donors yielded 80 million to 95 million unique TCRs. Findings and limits, study-wide: There were reportedly fewer N-insertions in an Asian-associated ancestry cluster than the approximately 670-donor mean, in a later analysis.

The CDR3 totals 18 residues. Between the trimmed V and J ends, which lost 4 bases and 3 bases, there was a span of 23 bases. Germline lookup yields CDR1 SGHDT and CDR2 YYEEEE. The PCR made use of 60 Vbeta and 13 Jbeta primers. Produced via immunoSEQ multiplex PCR; TCRdb's table is partial and in-frame only. The sample consists of approximately 88,000 clones, 70% to 90% of them appearing once. This clone was picked up one time. The antigen remains undetermined. The V gene is TRBV5-6, the J gene TRBJ1-5; possibly TRBD1 for D (6 bases). The receptor was isolated from a man younger than 30 in good health and CMV-seronegative. The specimen was PBMCs. CDR3: CASSQTRARQENNQPQHF. As DNA, the CDR3 is TGTGCCAGCAGCCAGACCAGAGCCCGACAGGAGAACAATCAGCCCCAGCATTTT.